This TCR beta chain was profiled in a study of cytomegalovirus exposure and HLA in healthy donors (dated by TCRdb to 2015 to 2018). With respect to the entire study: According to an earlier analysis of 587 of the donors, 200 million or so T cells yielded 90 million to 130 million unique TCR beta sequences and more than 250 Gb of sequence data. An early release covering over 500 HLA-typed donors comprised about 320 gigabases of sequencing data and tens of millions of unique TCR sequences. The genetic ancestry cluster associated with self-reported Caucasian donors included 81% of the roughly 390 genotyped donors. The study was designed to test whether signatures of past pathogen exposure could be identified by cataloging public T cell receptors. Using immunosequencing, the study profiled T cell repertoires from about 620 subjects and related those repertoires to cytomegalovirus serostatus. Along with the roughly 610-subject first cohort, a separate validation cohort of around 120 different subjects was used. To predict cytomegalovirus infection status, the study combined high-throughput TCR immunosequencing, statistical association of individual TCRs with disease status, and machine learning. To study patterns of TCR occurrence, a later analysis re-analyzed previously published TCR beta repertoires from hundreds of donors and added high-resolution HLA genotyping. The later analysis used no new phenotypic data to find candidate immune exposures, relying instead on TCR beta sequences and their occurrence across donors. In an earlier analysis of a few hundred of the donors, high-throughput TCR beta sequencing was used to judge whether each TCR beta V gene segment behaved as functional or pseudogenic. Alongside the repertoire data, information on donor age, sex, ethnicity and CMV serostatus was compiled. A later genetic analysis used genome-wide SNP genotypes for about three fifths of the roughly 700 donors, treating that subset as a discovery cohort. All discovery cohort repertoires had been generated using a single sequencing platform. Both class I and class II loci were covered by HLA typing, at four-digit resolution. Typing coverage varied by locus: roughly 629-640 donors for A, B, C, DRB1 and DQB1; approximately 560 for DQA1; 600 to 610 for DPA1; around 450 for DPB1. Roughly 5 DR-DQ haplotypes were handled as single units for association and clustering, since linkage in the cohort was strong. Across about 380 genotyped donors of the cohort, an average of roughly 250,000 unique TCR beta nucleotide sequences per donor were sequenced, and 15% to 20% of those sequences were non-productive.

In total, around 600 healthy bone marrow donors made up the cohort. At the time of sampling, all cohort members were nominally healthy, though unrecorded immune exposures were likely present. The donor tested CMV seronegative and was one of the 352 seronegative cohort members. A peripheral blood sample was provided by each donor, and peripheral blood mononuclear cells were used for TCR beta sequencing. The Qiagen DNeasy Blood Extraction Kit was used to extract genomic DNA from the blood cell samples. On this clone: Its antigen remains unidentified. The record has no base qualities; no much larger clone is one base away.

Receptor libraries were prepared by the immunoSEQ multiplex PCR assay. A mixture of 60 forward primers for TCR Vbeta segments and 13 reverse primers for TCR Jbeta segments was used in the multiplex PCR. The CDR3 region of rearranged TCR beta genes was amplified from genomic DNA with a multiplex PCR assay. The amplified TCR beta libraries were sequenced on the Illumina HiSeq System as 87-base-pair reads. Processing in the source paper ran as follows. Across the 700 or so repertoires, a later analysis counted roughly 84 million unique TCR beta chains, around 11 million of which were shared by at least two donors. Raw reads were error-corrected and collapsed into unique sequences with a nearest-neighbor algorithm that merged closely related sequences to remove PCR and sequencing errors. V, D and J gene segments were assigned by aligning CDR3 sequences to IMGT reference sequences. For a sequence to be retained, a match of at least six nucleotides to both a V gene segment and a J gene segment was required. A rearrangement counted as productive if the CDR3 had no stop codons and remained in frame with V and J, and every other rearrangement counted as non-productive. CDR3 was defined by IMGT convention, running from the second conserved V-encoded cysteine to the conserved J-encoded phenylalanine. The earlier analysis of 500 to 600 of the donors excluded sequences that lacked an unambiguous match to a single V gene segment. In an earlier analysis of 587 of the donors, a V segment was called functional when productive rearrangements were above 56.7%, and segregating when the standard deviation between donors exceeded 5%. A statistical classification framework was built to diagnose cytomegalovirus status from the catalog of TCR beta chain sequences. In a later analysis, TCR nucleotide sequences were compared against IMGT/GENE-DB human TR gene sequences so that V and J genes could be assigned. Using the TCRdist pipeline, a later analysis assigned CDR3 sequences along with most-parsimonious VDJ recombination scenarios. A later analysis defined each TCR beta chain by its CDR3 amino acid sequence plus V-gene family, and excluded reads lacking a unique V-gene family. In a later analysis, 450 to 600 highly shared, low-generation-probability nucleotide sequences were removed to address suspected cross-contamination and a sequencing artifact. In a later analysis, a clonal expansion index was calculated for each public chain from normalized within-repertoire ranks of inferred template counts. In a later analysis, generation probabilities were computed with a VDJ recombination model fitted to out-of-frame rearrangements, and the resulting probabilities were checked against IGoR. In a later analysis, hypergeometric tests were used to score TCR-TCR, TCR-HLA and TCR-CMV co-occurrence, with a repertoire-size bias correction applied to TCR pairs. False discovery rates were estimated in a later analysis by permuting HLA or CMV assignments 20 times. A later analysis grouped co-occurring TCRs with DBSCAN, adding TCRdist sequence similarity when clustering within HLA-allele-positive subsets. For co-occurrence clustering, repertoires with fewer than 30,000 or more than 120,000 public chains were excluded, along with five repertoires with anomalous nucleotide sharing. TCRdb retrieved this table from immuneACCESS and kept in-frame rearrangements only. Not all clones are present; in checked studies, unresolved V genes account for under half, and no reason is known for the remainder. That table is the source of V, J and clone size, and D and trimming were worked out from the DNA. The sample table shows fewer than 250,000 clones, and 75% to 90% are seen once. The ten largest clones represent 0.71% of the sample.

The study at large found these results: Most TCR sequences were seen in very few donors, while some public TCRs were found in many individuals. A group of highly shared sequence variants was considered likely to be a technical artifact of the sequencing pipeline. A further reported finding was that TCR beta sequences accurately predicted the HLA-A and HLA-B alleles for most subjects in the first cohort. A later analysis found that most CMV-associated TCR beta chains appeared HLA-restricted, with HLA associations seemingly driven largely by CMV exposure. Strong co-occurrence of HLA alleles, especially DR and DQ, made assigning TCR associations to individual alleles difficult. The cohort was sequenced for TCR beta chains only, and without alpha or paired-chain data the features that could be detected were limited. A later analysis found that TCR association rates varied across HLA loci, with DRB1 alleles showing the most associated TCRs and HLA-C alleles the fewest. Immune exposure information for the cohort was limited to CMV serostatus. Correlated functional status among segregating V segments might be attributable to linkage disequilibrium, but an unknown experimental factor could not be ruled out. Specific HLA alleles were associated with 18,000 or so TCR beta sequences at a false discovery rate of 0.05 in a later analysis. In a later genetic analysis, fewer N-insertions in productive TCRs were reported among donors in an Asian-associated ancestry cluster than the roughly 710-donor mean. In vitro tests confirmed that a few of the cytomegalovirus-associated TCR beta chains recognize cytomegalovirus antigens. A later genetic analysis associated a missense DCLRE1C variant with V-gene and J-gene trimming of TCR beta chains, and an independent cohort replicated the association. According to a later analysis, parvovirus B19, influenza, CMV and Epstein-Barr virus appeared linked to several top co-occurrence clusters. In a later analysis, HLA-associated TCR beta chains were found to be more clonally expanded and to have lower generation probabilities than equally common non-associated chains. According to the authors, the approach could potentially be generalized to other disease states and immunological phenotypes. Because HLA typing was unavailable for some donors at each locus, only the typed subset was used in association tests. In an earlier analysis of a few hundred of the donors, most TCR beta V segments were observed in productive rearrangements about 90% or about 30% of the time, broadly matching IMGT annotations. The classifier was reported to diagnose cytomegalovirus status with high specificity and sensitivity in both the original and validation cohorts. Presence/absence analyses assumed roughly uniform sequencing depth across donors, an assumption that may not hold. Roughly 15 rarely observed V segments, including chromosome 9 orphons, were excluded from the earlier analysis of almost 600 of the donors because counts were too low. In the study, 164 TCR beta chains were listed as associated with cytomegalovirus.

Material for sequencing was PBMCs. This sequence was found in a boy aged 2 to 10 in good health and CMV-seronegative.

The sequenced DNA is TGTGCCAGCAGGGACGGGACTAGCGGGGGGGAGACCCAGTACTTC. It translates as CASRDGTSGGETQYF. Here the chain combines TRBV5-4 and TRBJ2-5, and TRBD2 matches 15 of the central bases. The CDR3, cysteine through phenylalanine, is 15 amino acids long. Only the CDR3 DNA stays, 45 bases, in frame from base 1. The germline V gene (reference sequence) gives CDR1 as SGHNT and CDR2 as YYREEE. V loses 5 bases at its end and J loses 5 bases; junction bases beyond the gene matches: 4.